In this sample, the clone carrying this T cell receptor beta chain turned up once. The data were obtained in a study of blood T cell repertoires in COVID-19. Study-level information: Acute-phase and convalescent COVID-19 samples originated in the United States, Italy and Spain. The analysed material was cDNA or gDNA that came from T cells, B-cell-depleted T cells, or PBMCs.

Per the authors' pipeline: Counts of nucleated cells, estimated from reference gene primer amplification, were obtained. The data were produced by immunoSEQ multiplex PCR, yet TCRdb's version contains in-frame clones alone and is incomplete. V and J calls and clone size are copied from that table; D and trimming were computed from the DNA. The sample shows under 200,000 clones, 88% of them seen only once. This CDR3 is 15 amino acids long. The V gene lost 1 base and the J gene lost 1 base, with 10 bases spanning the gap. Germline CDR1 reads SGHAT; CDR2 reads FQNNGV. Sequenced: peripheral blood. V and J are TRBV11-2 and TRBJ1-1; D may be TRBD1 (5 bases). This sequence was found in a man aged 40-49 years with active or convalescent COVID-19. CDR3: CASSLGGTRNTEAFF. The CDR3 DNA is TGTGCCAGCAGCTTAGGCGGGACTAGGAACACTGAAGCTTTCTTT.